These 29 T cell receptor beta chains came from one sample sequenced in a study of T cells in localized non-small cell lung cancer. The data were produced by immunoSEQ multiplex PCR, yet TCRdb's version contains in-frame clones alone and is incomplete. The sample lists around 130,000 clones, roughly nine tenths seen once, with over 1.5% in the top ten. The material was peripheral blood, obtained before any cancer treatment. The receptor set was obtained from a female donor at least 60 years old with stage I lung adenocarcinoma.

The gene calls are TRBV5-1 and TRBJ1-1, with D perhaps matching TRBD1 (5 bases). The CDR3 has 14 residues. Trimming removed 0 bases from V and 10 bases from J, with 16 bases in between. Per germline, CDR1 SGHRS and CDR2 YFSETQ. This chain's CDR3 is CASSLVGADGGAFF. Written as DNA, the CDR3 is TGCGCCAGCAGCTTGGTTGGGGCCGACGGTGGAGCTTTCTTT.

The V gene is TRBV30, the J gene TRBJ1-2, with TRBD1 identical over 8 bases. The CDR3 covers 15 residues. CDR1 is GTSNPN, CDR2 SVGIG, per germline (reference sequence). Trimming cost V 3 bases and J 7 bases; bases outside gene matches: 13. The CDR3 bases are TGTGCCTGGAGAGCTGACAGGGGATTACTAAGTGGCTACACCTTC. Translated: CAWRADRGLLSGYTF.

A few counts support this clone. This sequence joins TRBV5-4 and TRBJ2-1, with D tentatively TRBD2 (5 bases). This CDR3 contains 13 residues. V lost 0 bases and J 10 bases, leaving 11 bases between the germline ends. Germline V gives CDR1 SGHNT, CDR2 YYREEE (reference sequence). In DNA form, the CDR3 reads TGTGCCAGCAGCTTGGAGCTAGCCGCCGAGCAGTTCTTC. Translation: CASSLELAAEQFF.

This chain links TRBV19 with TRBJ2-3, with 10 bases that match TRBD2. The CDR3 consists of 15 residues. The trim removed 1 base at V and 8 bases at J, leaving 6 bases unmatched. Germline assignment: CDR1 LNHDA and CDR2 SQIVND (reference sequence). The CDR3 sequence: CASSIGASGSGTQYF. Here the CDR3 DNA reads TGTGCCAGTAGTATAGGAGCTAGCGGGAGCGGTACGCAGTATTTT. The full variable domain, in which reference TRBV19 and TRBJ2-3 provide the parts outside the CDR3, is DGGITQSPKYLFRKEGQNVTLSCEQNLNHDAMYWYRQDPGQGLRLIYYSQIVNDFQKGDIAEGYSVSREKKESFPLTVTSAQKNPTAFYLCASSIGASGSGTQYFGPGTRLTVL.

This chain joins TRBV19 and TRBJ2-7; 13 bases map to TRBD2. The V segment lost 10 bases and the J segment 5 bases; nucleotides outside the gene matches: 11. The CDR3 runs 15 residues. Germline assignment: CDR1 LNHDA and CDR2 SQIVND (reference sequence). The CDR3 DNA sequence: TGTGCCACAAAGATGGGACTAGCGGGACCGAACGAGCAGTACTTC. This codes for CATKMGLAGPNEQYF.

This clone was detected only once. The genes are TRBV27 and TRBJ1-2; D call uncertain. The germline V gene has CDR1 MNHEY and CDR2 SMNVEV (reference sequence). This CDR3 is 15 amino acids long. Trimming took 10 bases from V and 5 from J, leaving 23 bases between them. The CDR3 DNA is TGTGCCATAGCCCAGTACGTTGGACGAGGATATGGCTACACCTTC. Translating gives CAIAQYVGRGYGYTF.

This clone has a handful of counts. CDR3 DNA: TGTGCCAGCAGCTATCCCGGGACAGGGTTTAGAGAAAAACTGTTTTTT. Its translation is CASSYPGTGFREKLFF. J is TRBJ1-4 and V is TRBV25-1; TRBD1 matches 9 bases. CDR1 MGHDK and CDR2 SYGVNS come from the germline V gene. Trimming at V came to 6 bases and at J to 8 bases, leaving 13 bases not matched to a gene. CDR3 length: 16 amino acids.

The V and J genes are TRBV19 and TRBJ2-5; the D gene is possibly TRBD2 (6 bases). V was cut by 3 bases and J by 4 bases, with 9 bases left in between. CDR1 is LNHDA, CDR2 SQIVND, per germline (reference sequence). The CDR3 totals 13 residues. The CDR3 region has the DNA TGTGCCAGTAGTATTGGGGGGTTAGAGACCCAGTACTTC. Translated, it gives CASSIGGLETQYF.

This chain uses TRBV5-1 with TRBJ2-1; D is uncertain. The CDR3 contains 15 residues. V dropped 5 bases and J dropped 5 bases, with 17 bases sitting between them. CDR1 is SGHRS, CDR2 YFSETQ, per germline. Written as DNA, the CDR3 is TGCGCCAGCAGGCCCGATTGGGCCCCTAACAATGAGCAGTTCTTC. Translating it yields CASRPDWAPNNEQFF.

The chain joins TRBV6-1 to TRBJ1-1, with D tentatively TRBD1 (6 bases). This CDR3 is built from 13 residues. Germline-derived CDR1 and CDR2 are MNHNS and SASEGT. Trimming took off 2 bases at V and 6 bases at J, with 10 bases between the two ends. As DNA, the CDR3 is TGTGCCAGCAGTGAAACAGGGAGACCTGAAGCTTTCTTT. This gives the protein CASSETGRPEAFF.

The genes are TRBV7-9 and TRBJ1-3, with TRBD1 as a possible D gene (5 bases). Trimming removed 3 bases at V and 2 bases at J, with 8 bases between. Germline V gene lookup returns CDR1 SEHNR and CDR2 FQNEAQ (reference sequence). This CDR3 has 14 amino acids. The CDR3 region is CASSFARAGNTIYF. The CDR3 DNA reads as TGTGCCAGCAGCTTTGCCAGGGCTGGAAACACCATATATTTT.

The chain recombines TRBV5-4 with TRBJ1-4, with TRBD1 matching over 7 bases. The germline V gene has CDR1 SGHNT and CDR2 YYREEE (reference sequence). The CDR3 has 13 residues. Trimming cost V 6 bases and J 5 bases; bases outside gene matches: 4. The CDR3 DNA reads as TGTGCCAGCAACCTACAGGGGAATGAAAAACTGTTTTTT. Translated: CASNLQGNEKLFF.

This clone was counted a single time. V usage is TRBV29-1 and J usage is TRBJ2-5, with no clear D. CDR1 is SQVTM and CDR2 is ANQGSEA in the germline V gene. Trimming shortened V by 4 bases and J by 0 bases, and 6 bases separated the two germline ends. This CDR3 is 12 amino acids long. Here the CDR3 reads CSVGGNQETQYF. The DNA for the CDR3 is TGCAGCGTTGGAGGTAACCAAGAGACCCAGTACTTC.

The rearrangement links TRBV10-1 to TRBJ2-1, with D possibly matching TRBD2 (6 bases). CDR1 and CDR2 from the germline V gene are WNHNN and SYGVQD (reference sequence). V was pared by 3 bases and J by 4 bases, with 10 bases between. This CDR3 has 14 amino acids. CDR3 bases: TGCGCCAGCAGTGAATGGACTACATACAATGAGCAGTTCTTC. This codes for CASSEWTTYNEQFF.

This chain uses TRBV9 with TRBJ2-1; 7 bases align to TRBD2. Germline V CDR1 and CDR2: SGDLS, YYNGEE. V shed 0 bases, J shed 1 base, and the junction held 4 bases outside the gene matches. The CDR3 sequence is 16 residues long. CDR3 sequence reads: CASSVDPSGSYNEQFF. CDR3 nucleotides: TGTGCCAGCAGCGTAGACCCTAGCGGTTCCTACAATGAGCAGTTCTTC.

The V gene is TRBV19, the J gene TRBJ2-6, with 9 bases that match TRBD2. The V segment lost 7 bases and the J segment 2 bases; nucleotides outside the gene matches: 15. Germline CDR1 reads LNHDA; CDR2 reads SQIVND (reference sequence). The CDR3 runs to 19 residues. CDR3 in DNA: TGTGCCAGTACCCGCGGGAGGGCCGATCTCCAGCCTGGGGCCAACGTCCTGACTTTC. As protein: CASTRGRADLQPGANVLTF.

The CDR3 reads CASSAGTRNNEQFF. In DNA, the CDR3 is TGCGCCAGCAGCGCCGGGACAAGAAACAATGAGCAGTTCTTC. This chain links TRBV5-1 with TRBJ2-1; TRBD1 might be the D (6 bases). CDR1 and CDR2 (germline): SGHRS, YFSETQ. V lost 4 bases to trimming and J lost 5 bases, with 13 bases between them. This CDR3 comprises 14 residues.

V gene TRBV5-4 combines with J gene TRBJ2-7; perhaps TRBD2 as D (5 bases). Germline V gene data show CDR1 as SGHNT and CDR2 as YYREEE (reference sequence). V dropped 4 bases and J dropped 3 bases, with 17 bases sitting between them. CDR3 length: 15 residues. CDR3 amino acids: CASSLPGFLLYEQYF. In nucleotides, the CDR3 is TGTGCCAGCAGCCTGCCGGGATTTTTGCTCTACGAGCAGTACTTC.

The gene calls are TRBV28 and TRBJ2-7, with TRBD1 as a possible D gene (6 bases). CDR3 length equals 16 residues. With 6 bases removed from V and 6 bases from J, the gap between germline ends came to 24 bases. CDR1 and CDR2 from the germline V gene are MDHEN and SYDVKM. This CDR3 reads CASSLSPGALPREQYF. The CDR3 DNA reads as TGTGCCAGCAGCTTAAGTCCAGGGGCTCTCCCCCGCGAGCAGTACTTC. Drawing the rest from reference TRBV28 and TRBJ2-7, the complete variable domain is DVKVTQSSRYLVKRTGEKVFLECVQDMDHENMFWYRQDPGLGLRLIYFSYDVKMKEKGDIPEGYSVSREKKERFSLILESASTNQTSMYLCASSLSPGALPREQYFGPGTRLTVT.

The chain links TRBV6-6 to TRBJ1-1; D possibly corresponds to TRBD1 (6 bases). The CDR3 has 15 residues. CDR1 and CDR2 from the germline V gene are MNHNY and SVGAGI (reference sequence). Between the trimmed V and J ends, which lost 5 bases and 4 bases, there was a span of 17 bases. The CDR3 protein is CASSPTQGLSTEAFF. CDR3 DNA sequence: TGTGCCAGCAGTCCGACACAGGGTCTGAGCACTGAAGCTTTCTTT.

The chain combines TRBV5-1 with TRBJ2-5; TRBD2 agrees at 9 bases. In germline, CDR1 is SGHRS, CDR2 YFSETQ. Trimming at V came to 2 bases and at J to 1 base, leaving 9 bases not matched to a gene. CDR3 length: 17 residues. CDR3 nucleotides: TGCGCCAGCAGCTTAGCCGCCAGCGGGAGGCCCCAAGAGACCCAGTACTTC. This translates into CASSLAASGRPQETQYF.

The chain couples TRBV12-5 to TRBJ1-2; 7 bases are a match to TRBD1. The V gene end was trimmed by 4 bases and the J gene end by 10 bases; junction bases not matched to a gene: 9. The CDR3 sequence is 13 residues long. From germline, CDR1 is LGHNT and CDR2 FRNRAP. The CDR3 loop reads CASGSDPGTVYTF. The CDR3 bases are TGTGCTAGTGGTTCGGACCCCGGGACAGTCTACACCTTC.

The rearrangement links TRBV29-1 to TRBJ1-2; no clear D. The CDR3 consists of 13 residues. V lost 7 bases to trimming and J lost 3 bases, with 15 bases between them. Germline V gene lookup returns CDR1 SQVTM and CDR2 ANQGSEA. CDR3: CSAWVQIDYGYTF. The CDR3 coding sequence is TGCAGCGCCTGGGTGCAGATAGACTATGGCTACACCTTC. The entire variable domain, with the rest obtained from reference TRBV29-1 and TRBJ1-2, is as follows: SAVISQKPSRDICQRGTSLTIQCQVDSQVTMMFWYRQQPGQSLTLIATANQGSEATYESGFVIDKFPISRPNLTFSTLTVSNMSPEDSSIYLCSAWVQIDYGYTFGSGTRLTVV.

The chain recombines TRBV14 with TRBJ2-7; a possible D gene is TRBD2 (5 bases). The V end lost 3 bases, the J end lost 0 bases, and 9 bases lay between the germline ends. CDR1 SGHDN and CDR2 FVKESK come from the germline V gene. The CDR3 is 14 residues long. CDR3 sequence: CASSQLGVSYEQYF. The CDR3 nucleotides read TGTGCCAGCAGCCAGCTGGGAGTCTCCTACGAGCAGTACTTC. Filled out from reference TRBV14 and TRBJ2-7, the complete variable domain reads EAGVTQFPSHSVIEKGQTVTLRCDPISGHDNLYWYRRVMGKEIKFLLHFVKESKQDESGMPNNRFLAERTGGTYSTLKVQPAELEDSGVYFCASSQLGVSYEQYFGPGTRLTVT.

The chain recombines TRBV10-3 with TRBJ2-7; 7 nucleotides line up with TRBD2. The trim removed 8 bases at V and 2 bases at J, leaving 9 bases unmatched. The CDR3 loop spans 14 amino acids. In germline, CDR1 is ENHRY, CDR2 SYGVKD. For the CDR3, the DNA is TGTGCCATCGGTCATGGGACTACCACCTACGAGCAGTACTTC. This sequence encodes CAIGHGTTTYEQYF.

The chain is built from TRBV6-5 and TRBJ2-5, with D tentatively TRBD2 (5 bases). The CDR3 loop spans 13 amino acids. CDR1 and CDR2 from the germline V gene are MNHEY and SVGAGI. V was clipped by 5 bases and J by 5 bases, with 12 bases between them. This chain's CDR3 is CASSTFRGETQYF. The CDR3 nucleotides read TGTGCCAGCAGTACTTTTAGAGGGGAGACCCAGTACTTC.

The chain joins TRBV5-1 to TRBJ2-1; D is tentatively TRBD1 or TRBD2 (5 bases each). CDR1 SGHRS and CDR2 YFSETQ come from the germline V gene. The V end lost 2 bases, the J end lost 4 bases, and 10 bases lay between the germline ends. This CDR3 has 14 amino acids. The CDR3 here is CASSFAGTYNEQFF. The CDR3 DNA reads TGCGCCAGCAGCTTTGCCGGGACGTACAATGAGCAGTTCTTC. The whole variable domain, filled in from reference TRBV5-1 and TRBJ2-1, reads KAGVTQTPRYLIKTRGQQVTLSCSPISGHRSVSWYQQTPGQGLQFLFEYFSETQRNKGNFPGRFSGRQFSNSRSEMNVSTLELGDSALYLCASSFAGTYNEQFFGPGTRLTVL.

J is TRBJ2-5 and V is TRBV15; D is unresolved. Germline V lookup: CDR1 LNHNV, CDR2 YYDKDF (reference sequence). V shed 0 bases and J shed 7 bases, with 6 bases lying between them. The CDR3 runs 12 residues. The CDR3 coding sequence is TGTGCCACCAGCAGAGATCGAGTGACCCAGTACTTC. Its protein product is CATSRDRVTQYF.

The chain uses TRBV4-1 and TRBJ2-7, with 8 nucleotides matching TRBD2. The CDR3 sequence is 15 residues long. The V gene's germline CDR1 is MGHRA and CDR2 YSYEKL. J gave up 5 bases and V 1 base, and 7 bases lay outside the gene matches. The CDR3 protein is CASSQVPAGEDEQYF. In DNA form, the CDR3 reads TGCGCCAGCAGCCAAGTTCCAGCGGGAGAGGACGAGCAGTACTTC.